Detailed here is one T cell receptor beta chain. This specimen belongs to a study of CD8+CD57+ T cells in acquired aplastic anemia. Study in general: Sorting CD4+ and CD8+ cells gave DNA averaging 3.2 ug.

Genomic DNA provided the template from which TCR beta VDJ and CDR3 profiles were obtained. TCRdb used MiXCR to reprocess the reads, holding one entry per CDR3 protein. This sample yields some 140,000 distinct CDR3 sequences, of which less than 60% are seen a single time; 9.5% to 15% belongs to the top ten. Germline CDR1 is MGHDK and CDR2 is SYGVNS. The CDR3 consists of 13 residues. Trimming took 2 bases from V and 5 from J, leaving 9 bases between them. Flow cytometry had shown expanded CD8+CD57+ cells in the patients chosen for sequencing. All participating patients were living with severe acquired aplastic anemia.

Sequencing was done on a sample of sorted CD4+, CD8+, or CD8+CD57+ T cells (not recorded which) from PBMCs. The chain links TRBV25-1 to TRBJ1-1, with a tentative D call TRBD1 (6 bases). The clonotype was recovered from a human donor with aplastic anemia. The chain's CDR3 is CASSEQTGTEAFF. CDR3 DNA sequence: TGTGCCAGCAGTGAACAAACAGGGACTGAAGCTTTCTTT.